The 13 T cell receptor beta chains in this list originate from one sample, sequenced in a study of blood T cell repertoires in COVID-19 (dated by TCRdb to the early 2020s). Library prep was done by the immunoSEQ multiplex PCR assay. TCRdb obtained this table from immuneACCESS and retained in-frame rearrangements with V and J assigned. These tables miss some clones; where compared with another copy, unresolved V genes account for less than half of the shortfall, and the remainder is unexplained. The sample table contains tens of thousands of clones; only one count was recorded for about 83% of them. Around 40% of the sample belongs to the ten largest clones. The material sequenced was peripheral blood. The receptors stem from a woman over 75 with acute or convalescent COVID-19.

The V and J genes are TRBV7-9 and TRBJ2-2; D perhaps matches TRBD2 (6 bases). Per germline, CDR1 SEHNR and CDR2 FQNEAQ (reference sequence). The CDR3 length is 13 residues. Trimming left V 8 bases short and J 1 base short, with 8 bases between. This CDR3 is CASGEVNTGELFF. The CDR3 DNA follows: TGTGCCAGCGGGGAGGTGAACACCGGGGAGCTGTTTTTT. The full variable domain, in which reference TRBV7-9 and TRBJ2-2 provide the parts outside the CDR3, is DTGVSQNPRHKITKRGQNVTFRCDPISEHNRLYWYRQTLGQGPEFLTYFQNEAQLEKSRLLSDRFSAERPKGSFSTLEIQRTEQGDSAMYLCASGEVNTGELFFGEGSRLTVL.

This clone was seen only a few times. The chain uses TRBV3-1 (or the pseudogene TRBV3-2) and TRBJ1-2; D remains unclear. Germline values: CDR1 LGHDT, CDR2 YNNKEL (reference sequence). This CDR3 has 12 amino acids. Deletions cut 1 base from V and 5 bases from J, with 5 bases between. Written as DNA, the CDR3 is TGTGCCAGCAGCCAAGGAGGTTATGGCTACACCTTC. Protein sequence: CASSQGGYGYTF.

The V and J genes are TRBV2 and TRBJ1-6; TRBD1 aligns across 8 bases. This CDR3 comprises 15 residues. The germline V gene has CDR1 SNHLY and CDR2 FYNNEI. With V trimmed by 5 bases and J by 9 bases, 9 bases remained unmatched. The CDR3 reads CASSLDRAGSSPLHF. CDR3 coding DNA: TGTGCCAGCAGTTTGGACAGGGCGGGGAGTTCACCCCTCCACTTT.

J is TRBJ1-1 and V is TRBV7-2; TRBD1 is a possible D gene (6 bases). Germline CDR1 is SGHTA and CDR2 is FQGNSA. Trimming took off 4 bases at V and 0 bases at J, with 12 bases between the two ends. The CDR3 runs 15 residues. CDR3 amino acids: CASSSQQGMNTEAFF. The CDR3 bases are TGTGCCAGCAGCTCCCAACAGGGCATGAACACTGAAGCTTTCTTT.

V usage is TRBV3-1 (or the pseudogene TRBV3-2) and J usage is TRBJ1-1; a possible D gene is TRBD1 (6 bases). The V gene lost 4 bases and the J gene lost 1 base, with 13 bases spanning the gap. This CDR3 is 15 amino acids long. CDR1 and CDR2 from the germline V gene are LGHDT and YNNKEL (reference sequence). Here the CDR3 reads CASSPQRDTNTEAFF. CDR3 coding DNA: TGTGCCAGCAGCCCGCAGAGGGACACGAACACTGAAGCTTTCTTT.

The gene calls are TRBV7-8 and TRBJ2-7, with 7 bases that match TRBD1. This CDR3 contains 16 residues. Trimming cost V 6 bases and J 2 bases; bases outside gene matches: 13. The germline gives CDR1 SGHVS, CDR2 FQNEAQ. The CDR3 DNA sequence: TGTGCCAGCAGTTCGACGCCGGGACAGCCCCCCTACGAGCAGTACTTC. Protein sequence: CASSSTPGQPPYEQYF.

V is TRBV5-1 and J is TRBJ2-1; D is uncertain. The CDR3 extends over 13 amino acids. CDR1 and CDR2 from the germline V gene are SGHRS and YFSETQ. V was shortened by 0 bases and J by 5 bases, with 6 bases between the two germline ends. CDR3 nucleotide sequence: TGCGCCAGCAGCTTGGGGGCTGACAATGAGCAGTTCTTC. Translated, it gives CASSLGADNEQFF.

The genes are TRBV5-5 and TRBJ2-2, with D maybe TRBD1 (6 bases). The ends were cut back, 1 base at V and 4 bases at J, with 20 bases in the middle. This CDR3 comprises 18 residues. CDR1 is SGHKS, CDR2 YYEKEE, per germline (reference sequence). The CDR3 sequence is CASSLTALSGARTGELFF. CDR3 coding DNA: TGTGCCAGCAGCTTGACCGCCTTGTCAGGGGCGCGCACCGGGGAGCTGTTTTTT.

This clone was observed once. The chain recombines TRBV10-3 with TRBJ1-5; 7 nucleotides line up with TRBD1. The CDR3 has 16 residues. Germline values: CDR1 ENHRY, CDR2 SYGVKD. Trimming at V came to 0 bases and at J to 7 bases, leaving 9 bases not matched to a gene. CDR3 in amino acids: CAISESVPGQRQPQHF. Here the CDR3 DNA reads TGTGCCATCAGTGAGTCCGTCCCGGGACAGCGCCAGCCCCAGCATTTT.

The chain employs TRBV4-3 and TRBJ1-2; 9 nucleotides line up with TRBD1. The length of the CDR3 is 16 residues. The germline CDR1 and CDR2 sequences are LGHNA and YSLEER. J was trimmed by 5 bases and V by 0 bases; bases with no gene match: 7. The CDR3 region has the DNA TGCGCCAGCAGCCAAGATAAGGGGACAGGGATGTATGGCTACACCTTC. It is translated as CASSQDKGTGMYGYTF.

The rearrangement uses TRBV11-2 and TRBJ1-6, with D maybe TRBD1 (6 bases). With 1 base removed from V and 10 bases from J, the gap between germline ends came to 11 bases. There are 14 residues in the CDR3. The germline V gene has CDR1 SGHAT and CDR2 FQNNGV. CDR3 protein: CASSLGAGDSPLHF. As DNA, the CDR3 is TGTGCCAGCAGCTTAGGGGCAGGGGACTCACCCCTCCACTTT.

The DNA of the CDR3 is TGCGCCAGCAGCCCGAGGGTTGGGACAGGGAAATACGAGCAGTACTTC. It codes for CASSPRVGTGKYEQYF. The V call is TRBV5-1, the J call TRBJ2-7; 9 nucleotides line up with TRBD1. V shed 4 bases and J 4 bases; nucleotides not matched to a gene: 12. The CDR3 is 16 residues long. Germline V gene data show CDR1 as SGHRS and CDR2 as YFSETQ.

The chain links TRBV5-4 to TRBJ2-7, with a weak D call TRBD1 (5 bases). This CDR3 is 13 amino acids long. Germline V gives CDR1 SGHNT, CDR2 YYREEE (reference sequence). V lost 0 bases and J lost 6, with 10 bases in between. Written as DNA, the CDR3 is TGTGCCAGCAGCTTGGGTCAGGGTCTCGAGCAGTACTTC. The encoded protein is CASSLGQGLEQYF.